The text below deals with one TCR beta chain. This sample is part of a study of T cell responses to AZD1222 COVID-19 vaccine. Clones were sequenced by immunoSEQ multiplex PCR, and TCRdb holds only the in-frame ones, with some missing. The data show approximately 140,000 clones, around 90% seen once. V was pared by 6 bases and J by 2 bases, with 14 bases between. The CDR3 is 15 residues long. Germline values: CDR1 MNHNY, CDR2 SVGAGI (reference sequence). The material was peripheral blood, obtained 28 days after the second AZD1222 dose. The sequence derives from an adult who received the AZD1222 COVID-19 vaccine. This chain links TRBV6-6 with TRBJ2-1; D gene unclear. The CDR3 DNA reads TGTGCCAGCAGCGTCACACGCCCCCCCTACAATGAGCAGTTCTTC. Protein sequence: CASSVTRPPYNEQFF.